The 7 T cell receptor beta chains listed next were all sequenced from one sample in a study of cytomegalovirus exposure and HLA in healthy donors. PCR amplification relied on 60 Vbeta primers (plus 13 Jbeta primers). Measured with immunoSEQ multiplex PCR; TCRdb has only the in-frame clones, and not every one. Of hundreds of thousands of clones in the sample, approximately 90% were seen once. Material for sequencing was PBMCs. The receptors were sampled from a woman in her late teens or twenties in good health and CMV-seronegative.

The J gene is TRBJ2-2, the V gene TRBV27, with TRBD2 matching 10 bases. J was trimmed by 5 bases and V by 10 bases; bases with no gene match: 7. The CDR3 sequence is 14 residues long. The germline V gene encodes CDR1 MNHEY and CDR2 SMNVEV (reference sequence). The CDR3 is CATAPGLATGELFF. The CDR3, as DNA: TGTGCCACGGCGCCGGGACTAGCGACCGGGGAGCTGTTTTTT.

The chain links TRBV15 to TRBJ1-1; tentative D call: TRBD1 (5 bases). CDR1 is LNHNV and CDR2 is YYDKDF in the germline V gene (reference sequence). The CDR3 totals 11 residues. Trimming removed 10 bases from V and 7 bases from J, with 13 bases in between. The CDR3 region is CAIGRGNEAFF. CDR3 bases: TGTGCCATCGGGAGGGGAAATGAAGCTTTCTTT.

The chain recombines TRBV27 with TRBJ2-7, with D maybe TRBD2 (6 bases). Germline-derived CDR1 and CDR2 are MNHEY and SMNVEV (reference sequence). CDR3 size: 15 residues. Trimming stripped 5 bases from V and 4 bases from J, with 18 bases between. CDR3 in DNA: TGTGCCAGCAGTCCCCGGTGGGGCGGGGAATACGAGCAGTACTTC. It translates to CASSPRWGGEYEQYF.

This chain joins TRBV7-2 and TRBJ1-2, with 7 bases identical to TRBD1. V shed 5 bases and J 2 bases; nucleotides not matched to a gene: 2. The CDR3 is made up of 13 amino acids. Germline V lookup: CDR1 SGHTA, CDR2 FQGNSA. For the CDR3, the DNA is TGTGCCAGCAGCAACAGGGGCAACTATGGCTACACCTTC. Protein: CASSNRGNYGYTF.

V gene TRBV5-1 combines with J gene TRBJ2-1, with 8 positions matching TRBD2. The CDR3 is 15 amino acids. With V trimmed by 0 bases and J by 6 bases, 5 bases remained unmatched. Germline assignment: CDR1 SGHRS and CDR2 YFSETQ. The CDR3 coding sequence is TGCGCCAGCAGCTTGGCGGGACTAGGATCCAATGAGCAGTTCTTC. It yields the protein CASSLAGLGSNEQFF.

V gene TRBV9 combines with J gene TRBJ2-7; 8 bases agree with TRBD1. V lost 0 bases, J lost 3 bases, and 2 bases stayed unmatched. The CDR3 spans 14 residues. Germline CDR1 reads SGDLS; CDR2 reads YYNGEE. CDR3 sequence: CASSVADRDYEQYF. The CDR3 nucleotides are TGTGCCAGCAGCGTAGCGGACAGGGACTACGAGCAGTACTTC.

This sequence joins TRBV25-1 and TRBJ2-1, with 7 bases lining up with TRBD2. V shed 10 bases and J 8 bases; nucleotides not matched to a gene: 11. Germline V CDR1 and CDR2: MGHDK, SYGVNS. The CDR3 consists of 13 residues. The CDR3 region is CATAPGTNHEQFF. CDR3 sequence (DNA): TGTGCCACCGCCCCGGGGACTAACCATGAGCAGTTCTTC.